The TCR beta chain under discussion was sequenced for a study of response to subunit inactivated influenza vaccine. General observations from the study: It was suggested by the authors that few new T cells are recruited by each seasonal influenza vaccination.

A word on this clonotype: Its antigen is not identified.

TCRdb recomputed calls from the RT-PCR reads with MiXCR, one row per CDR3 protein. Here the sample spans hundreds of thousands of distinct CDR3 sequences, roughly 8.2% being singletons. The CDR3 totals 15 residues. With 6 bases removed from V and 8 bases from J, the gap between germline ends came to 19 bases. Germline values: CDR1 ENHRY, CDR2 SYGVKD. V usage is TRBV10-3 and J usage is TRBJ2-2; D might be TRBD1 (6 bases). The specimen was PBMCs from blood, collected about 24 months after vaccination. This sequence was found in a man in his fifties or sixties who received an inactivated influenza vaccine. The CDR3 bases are TGTGCCATCAGCCTGGACAGCCCCCGGAGGGGGGAGCTGTTTTTT. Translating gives CAISLDSPRRGELFF.